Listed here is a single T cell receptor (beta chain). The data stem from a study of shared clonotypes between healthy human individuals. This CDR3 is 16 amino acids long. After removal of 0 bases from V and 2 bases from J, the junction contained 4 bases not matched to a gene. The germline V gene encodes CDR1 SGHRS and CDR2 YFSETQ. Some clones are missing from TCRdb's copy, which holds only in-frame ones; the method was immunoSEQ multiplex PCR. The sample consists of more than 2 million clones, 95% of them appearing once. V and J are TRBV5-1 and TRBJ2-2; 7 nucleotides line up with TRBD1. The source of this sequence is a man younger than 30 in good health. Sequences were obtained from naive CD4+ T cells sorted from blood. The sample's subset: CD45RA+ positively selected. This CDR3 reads CASSLETGRNTGELFF. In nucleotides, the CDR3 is TGCGCCAGCAGCTTGGAGACAGGGCGAAACACCGGGGAGCTGTTTTTT.